This T cell receptor beta chain derives from a study of PD-1 blockade in classical Hodgkin lymphoma. Each patient experienced a relapse that followed autologous stem cell transplantation, and brentuximab vedotin exposure varied. Complete response, partial response or progressive disease were the best responses. Sequencing was performed with immunoSEQ multiplex PCR; in TCRdb, only in-frame clones are kept and a portion is missing. The sample consists of tens of thousands of clones, 80% to 90% of them appearing once. General study findings and limits: Lower baseline TCR diversity marked trial partial responders and progressors. A reduction in baseline TCR diversity was reportedly seen in newly diagnosed patients relative to healthy donors.

As to this clone: Its target is unknown.

V lost 4 bases and J 0 bases, leaving 13 bases between the germline ends. The CDR3 totals 15 residues. Germline loops: CDR1 GTSNPN, CDR2 SVGIG (reference sequence). The sequences come from peripheral blood mononuclear cells (PBMCs), collected before the second cycle of nivolumab. This receptor was taken from a human donor with classical Hodgkin lymphoma. This chain connects TRBV30 to TRBJ2-4, with D possibly matching TRBD2 (7 bases). The CDR3 region has the DNA TGTGCCTGGAACCCAAGGGGGGGAGCCAAAAACATTCAGTACTTC. This codes for CAWNPRGGAKNIQYF.